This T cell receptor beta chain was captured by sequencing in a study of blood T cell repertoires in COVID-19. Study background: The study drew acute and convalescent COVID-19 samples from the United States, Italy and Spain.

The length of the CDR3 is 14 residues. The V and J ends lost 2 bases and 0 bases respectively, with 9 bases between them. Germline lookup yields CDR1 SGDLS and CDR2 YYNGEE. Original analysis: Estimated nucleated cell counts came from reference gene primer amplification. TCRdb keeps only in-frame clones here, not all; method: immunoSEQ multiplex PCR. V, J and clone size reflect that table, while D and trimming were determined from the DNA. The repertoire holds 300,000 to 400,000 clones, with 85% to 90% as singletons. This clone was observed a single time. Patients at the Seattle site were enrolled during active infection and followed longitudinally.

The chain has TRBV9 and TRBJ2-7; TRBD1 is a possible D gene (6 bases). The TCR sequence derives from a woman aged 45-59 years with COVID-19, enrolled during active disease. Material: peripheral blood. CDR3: CASSVGTNSYEQYF. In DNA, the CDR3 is TGTGCCAGCAGCGTCGGGACAAACTCCTACGAGCAGTACTTC.